These 8 T cell receptor beta chains share one sample of origin, sequenced in a study of T cell responses to AZD1222 COVID-19 vaccine. Libraries were prepared by immunoSEQ multiplex PCR; TCRdb keeps only in-frame clonotypes and omits some of them. The sample lists 130,000 to 150,000 clones, roughly 90% occurring once. The starting material was peripheral blood, obtained 28 days after the second AZD1222 dose. The source is an adult who received the AZD1222 COVID-19 vaccine.

The chain joins TRBV11-2 to TRBJ1-5; D unresolved. Germline V CDR1 and CDR2: SGHAT, FQNNGV. This CDR3 contains 10 residues. Trimming took 11 bases from V and 8 from J, leaving 10 bases between them. As DNA, the CDR3 is TGTGCCTGGCCGTTTGAGCCCCAGCATTTT. This translates into CAWPFEPQHF.

The genes are TRBV18 and TRBJ2-7; the match to TRBD2 covers 13 bases. V shed 3 bases, J shed 2 bases, and the junction held 16 bases outside the gene matches. This CDR3 has 20 residues. Germline-derived CDR1 and CDR2 are KGHSH and LQKENI. CDR3 amino acids: CASSPSGTGGLAGQPYEQYF. The DNA of the CDR3 is TGTGCCAGCTCACCTTCCGGGACAGGGGGACTAGCGGGGCAACCCTACGAGCAGTACTTC.

This chain uses TRBV18 with TRBJ1-1; maybe TRBD1 (6 bases). V lost 8 bases and J 0 bases, leaving 19 bases between the germline ends. CDR1 KGHSH and CDR2 LQKENI come from the germline V gene. This CDR3 has 16 residues. This chain's CDR3 is CASAEQGGGMNTEAFF. As DNA, the CDR3 is TGTGCCAGCGCCGAACAGGGAGGGGGGATGAACACTGAAGCTTTCTTT.

The V and J genes are TRBV2 and TRBJ1-6; D uncertain. Trimming stripped 6 bases from V and 11 bases from J, with 14 bases between. Germline CDR1 and CDR2: SNHLY and FYNNEI. CDR3 length: 13 amino acids. Written as DNA, the CDR3 is TGTGCCAGCAGGGCAGGCTTAATTGCACCCCTCCACTTT. Its protein is CASRAGLIAPLHF.

The chain uses TRBV24-1 and TRBJ2-3; D gene unclear. Germline V CDR1 and CDR2: KGHDR, SFDVKD. Trimming removed 5 bases at V and 4 bases at J, with 18 bases between. This CDR3 spans 16 amino acids. The chain's CDR3 is CATSGSRKPGADTQYF. The CDR3 DNA is TGTGCCACCAGTGGCAGTCGCAAACCCGGCGCAGATACGCAGTATTTT.

The chain recombines TRBV5-3 with TRBJ1-1; no clear D gene. TRBV5-3 qualifies as an ORF whose function is uncertain. The CDR3 totals 15 residues. V was cut by 4 bases and J by 1 base, with 14 bases left in between. The CDR3 nucleotides are TGTGCCAGAAGCATAAAAGAGGACCCGAACACTGAAGCTTTCTTT. This translates into CARSIKEDPNTEAFF.

The chain uses TRBV7-9 and TRBJ2-2; 10 bases are shared with TRBD2. Germline CDR1 reads SEHNR; CDR2 reads FQNEAQ (reference sequence). V trimming: 3 bases; J trimming: 0 bases; junction bases outside the gene matches: 7. CDR3 length equals 18 residues. The CDR3 here is CASSLDWGTSANTGELFF. CDR3 bases: TGTGCCAGCAGCTTGGACTGGGGGACTAGCGCGAACACCGGGGAGCTGTTTTTT.

This chain connects TRBV5-1 to TRBJ1-2; TRBD1 agrees at 7 bases. Germline V lookup: CDR1 SGHRS, CDR2 YFSETQ. This CDR3 is built from 14 residues. Trimming at V came to 0 bases and at J to 8 bases, leaving 7 bases not matched to a gene. DNA of the CDR3: TGCGCCAGCAGCTTGGAAACAGGGGCAGAAGGCTACACCTTC. Its protein is CASSLETGAEGYTF.